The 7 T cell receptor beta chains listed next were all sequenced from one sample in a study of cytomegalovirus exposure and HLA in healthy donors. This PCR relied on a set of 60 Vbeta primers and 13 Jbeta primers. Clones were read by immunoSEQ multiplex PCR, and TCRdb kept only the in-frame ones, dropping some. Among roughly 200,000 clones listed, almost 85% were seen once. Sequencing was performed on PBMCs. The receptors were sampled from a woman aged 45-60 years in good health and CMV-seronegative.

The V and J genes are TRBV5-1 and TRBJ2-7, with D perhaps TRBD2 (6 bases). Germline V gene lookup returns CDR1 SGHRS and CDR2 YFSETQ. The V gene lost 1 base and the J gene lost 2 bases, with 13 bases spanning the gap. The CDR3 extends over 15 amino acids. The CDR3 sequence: CASSLLAETAYEQYF. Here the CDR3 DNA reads TGCGCCAGCAGCTTGTTAGCGGAAACCGCCTACGAGCAGTACTTC. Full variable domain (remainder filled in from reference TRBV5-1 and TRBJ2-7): KAGVTQTPRYLIKTRGQQVTLSCSPISGHRSVSWYQQTPGQGLQFLFEYFSETQRNKGNFPGRFSGRQFSNSRSEMNVSTLELGDSALYLCASSLLAETAYEQYFGPGTRLTVT.

CDR3 nucleotide sequence: TGTGCCAGCAGGGAAGAGGGACAGAGCTCTGGAAACACCATATATTTT. As protein: CASREEGQSSGNTIYF. The chain employs TRBV21-1 and TRBJ1-3; the DNA was not used to check the table's D call, TRBD1. TRBV21-1 is a recognized pseudogene. The CDR3 loop spans 16 amino acids.

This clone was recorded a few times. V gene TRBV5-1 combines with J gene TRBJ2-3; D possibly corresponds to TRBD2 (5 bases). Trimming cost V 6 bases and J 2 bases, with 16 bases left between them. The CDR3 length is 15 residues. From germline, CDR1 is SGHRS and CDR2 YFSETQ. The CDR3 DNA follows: TGCGCCAGCACCGATTCTGGCGGGTACACAGATACGCAGTATTTT. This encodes CASTDSGGYTDTQYF.

DNA of the CDR3: TGTGCCAGCAGTTTTGCGGGGACGGGCTCCTACGAGCAGTACTTC. It yields the protein CASSFAGTGSYEQYF. The chain employs TRBV28 and TRBJ2-7; possibly TRBD2 for D (6 bases). The CDR3 runs to 15 residues. Germline V gene sequence: CDR1 MDHEN, CDR2 SYDVKM. Trimming removed 3 bases at V and 0 bases at J, with 12 bases between. Full variable domain (outside the CDR3, taken from reference TRBV28 and TRBJ2-7): DVKVTQSSRYLVKRTGEKVFLECVQDMDHENMFWYRQDPGLGLRLIYFSYDVKMKEKGDIPEGYSVSREKKERFSLILESASTNQTSMYLCASSFAGTGSYEQYFGPGTRLTVT.

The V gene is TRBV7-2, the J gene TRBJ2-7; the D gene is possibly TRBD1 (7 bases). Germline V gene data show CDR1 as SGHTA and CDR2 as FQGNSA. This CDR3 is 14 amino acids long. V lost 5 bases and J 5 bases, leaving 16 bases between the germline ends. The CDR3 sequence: CASSLQGGGDEQYF. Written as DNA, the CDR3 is TGTGCCAGCAGCCTCCAGGGGGGCGGCGACGAGCAGTACTTC.

In DNA form, the CDR3 reads TGTGCCAGCAGTCGGTCTAGCGGGGAGAGTCATGAGCAGTTCTTC. Translating it yields CASSRSSGESHEQFF. The chain has TRBV6-5 and TRBJ2-1; 9 bases are a match to TRBD2. V dropped 5 bases and J dropped 8; count of bases not matched to a gene: 10. The CDR3 consists of 15 residues. Per germline, CDR1 MNHEY and CDR2 SVGAGI.

The CDR3 region has the DNA TGTGCCAGCAGTTTCGGGACAGTGGGGGTCGAGCAGTACTTC. It codes for CASSFGTVGVEQYF. The chain recombines TRBV27 with TRBJ2-7; 7 bases fit TRBD1. The CDR3 sequence is 14 residues long. Germline CDR1 is MNHEY and CDR2 is SMNVEV (reference sequence). The J segment lost 6 bases and the V segment lost 3 bases, leaving 8 bases of the junction unmatched.